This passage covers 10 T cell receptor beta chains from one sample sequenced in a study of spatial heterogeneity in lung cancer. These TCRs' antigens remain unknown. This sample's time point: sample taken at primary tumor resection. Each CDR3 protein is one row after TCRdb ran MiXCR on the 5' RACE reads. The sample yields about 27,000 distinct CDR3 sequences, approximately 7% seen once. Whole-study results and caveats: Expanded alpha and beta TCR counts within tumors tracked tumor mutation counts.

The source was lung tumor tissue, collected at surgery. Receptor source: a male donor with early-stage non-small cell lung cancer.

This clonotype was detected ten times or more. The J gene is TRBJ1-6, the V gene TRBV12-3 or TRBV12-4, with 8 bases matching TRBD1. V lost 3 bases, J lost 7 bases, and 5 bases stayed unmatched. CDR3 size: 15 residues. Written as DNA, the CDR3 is TGTGCCAGCAGTTTGCAGGGGGCGGGAAATTCACCCCTCCACTTT. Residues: CASSLQGAGNSPLHF.

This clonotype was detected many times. The DNA for the CDR3 is TGTGCCAGCAGTTACTCGACAGGGATAGGAGAGACCCAGTACTTC. Protein product: CASSYSTGIGETQYF. The chain links TRBV6-5 to TRBJ2-5; 7 bases agree with TRBD1. Germline loops: CDR1 MNHEY, CDR2 SVGAGI. Trimming cost V 0 bases and J 4 bases; bases outside gene matches: 5. This CDR3 is built from 15 residues.

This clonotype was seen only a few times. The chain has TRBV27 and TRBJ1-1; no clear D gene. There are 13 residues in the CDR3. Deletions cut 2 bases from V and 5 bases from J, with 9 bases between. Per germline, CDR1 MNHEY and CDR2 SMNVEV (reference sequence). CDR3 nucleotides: TGTGCCAGCAGTTTAAACAGAAGGACTGAAGCTTTCTTT. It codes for CASSLNRRTEAFF.

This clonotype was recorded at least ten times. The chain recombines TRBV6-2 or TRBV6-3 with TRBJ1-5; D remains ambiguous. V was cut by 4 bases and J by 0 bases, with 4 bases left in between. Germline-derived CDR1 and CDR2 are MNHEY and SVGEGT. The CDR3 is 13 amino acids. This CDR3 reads CASSSVSNQPQHF. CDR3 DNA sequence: TGTGCCAGCAGTTCCGTTAGCAATCAGCCCCAGCATTTT.

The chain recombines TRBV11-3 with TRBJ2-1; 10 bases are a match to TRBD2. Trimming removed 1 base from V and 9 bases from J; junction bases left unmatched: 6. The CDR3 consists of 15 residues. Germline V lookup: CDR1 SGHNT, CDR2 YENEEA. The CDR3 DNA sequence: TGTGCCAGCAGCTTAGGAGCGGGGGGGCTGGGTGAGCAGTTCTTC. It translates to CASSLGAGGLGEQFF.

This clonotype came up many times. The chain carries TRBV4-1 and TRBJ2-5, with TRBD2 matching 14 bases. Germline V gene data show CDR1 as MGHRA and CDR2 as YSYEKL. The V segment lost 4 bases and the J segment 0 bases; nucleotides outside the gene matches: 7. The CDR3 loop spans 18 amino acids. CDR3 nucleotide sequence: TGCGCCAGCAGCCGCCGACTAGCGGGGGGGAGCAACCAAGAGACCCAGTACTTC. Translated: CASSRRLAGGSNQETQYF.

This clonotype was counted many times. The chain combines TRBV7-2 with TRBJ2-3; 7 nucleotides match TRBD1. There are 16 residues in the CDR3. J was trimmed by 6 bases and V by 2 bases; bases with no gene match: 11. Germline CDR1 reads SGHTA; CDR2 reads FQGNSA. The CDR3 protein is CASSLSAAGGEDTQYF. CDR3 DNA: TGTGCCAGCAGCTTATCTGCGGCAGGGGGAGAGGATACGCAGTATTTT.

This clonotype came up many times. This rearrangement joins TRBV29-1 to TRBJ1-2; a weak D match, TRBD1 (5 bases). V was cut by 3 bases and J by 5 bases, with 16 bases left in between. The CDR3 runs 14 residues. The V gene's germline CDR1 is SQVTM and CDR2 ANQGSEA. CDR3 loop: CSVDGLGGVYGYTF. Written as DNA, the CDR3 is TGCAGCGTTGACGGGCTCGGAGGGGTATATGGCTACACCTTC.

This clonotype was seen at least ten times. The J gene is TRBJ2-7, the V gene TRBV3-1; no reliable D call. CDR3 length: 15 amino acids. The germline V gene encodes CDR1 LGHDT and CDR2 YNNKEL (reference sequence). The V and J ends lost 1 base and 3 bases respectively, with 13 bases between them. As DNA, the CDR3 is TGTGCCAGCAGCCAAGTGGGCATTCTCAACTACGAGCAGTACTTC. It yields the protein CASSQVGILNYEQYF.

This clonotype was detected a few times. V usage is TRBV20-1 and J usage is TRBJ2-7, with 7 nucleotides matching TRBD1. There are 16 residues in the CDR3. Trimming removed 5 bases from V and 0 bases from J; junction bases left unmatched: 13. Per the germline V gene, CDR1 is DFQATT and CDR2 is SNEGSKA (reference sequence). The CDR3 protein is CSAAPWDRAHSYEQYF. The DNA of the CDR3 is TGCAGTGCTGCCCCCTGGGACAGAGCCCACTCCTACGAGCAGTACTTC.